The present entry profiles one T cell receptor beta chain with its context. The antigen is undetermined. Method: immunoSEQ multiplex PCR; TCRdb's copy keeps in-frame clones and lacks some. The sample contains around 100,000 clones, about 90% of which appear only once. No infections or other immune events were documented during collection. The J segment lost 3 bases and the V segment lost 4 bases, leaving 2 bases of the junction unmatched. Germline CDR1 reads LGHNT; CDR2 reads FRNRAP. This CDR3 region has 15 residues. This specimen belongs to a study of identifying expanded T cells in peripheral blood. Findings and caveats of the study: Variance in clone template counts between roughly 2-week samples significantly increased with total template count across all healthy donors. Around 1.2 clones differed between technical replicates, versus approximately 16 and 20 over time.

Sample: blood. The sequence was collected from a person between 18 and 75 years old in good health. The chain carries TRBV12-5 and TRBJ2-1; 11 nucleotides match TRBD2. The CDR3 bases are TGTGCTAGTGGTTCCGGGACTAGCGGCTACAATGAGCAGTTCTTC. Its translation: CASGSGTSGYNEQFF. The variable domain in full, completed from reference TRBV12-5 and TRBJ2-1, reads DARVTQTPRHKVTEMGQEVTMRCQPILGHNTVFWYRQTMMQGLELLAYFRNRAPLDDSGMPKDRFSAEMPDATLATLKIQPSEPRDSAVYFCASGSGTSGYNEQFFGPGTRLTVL.